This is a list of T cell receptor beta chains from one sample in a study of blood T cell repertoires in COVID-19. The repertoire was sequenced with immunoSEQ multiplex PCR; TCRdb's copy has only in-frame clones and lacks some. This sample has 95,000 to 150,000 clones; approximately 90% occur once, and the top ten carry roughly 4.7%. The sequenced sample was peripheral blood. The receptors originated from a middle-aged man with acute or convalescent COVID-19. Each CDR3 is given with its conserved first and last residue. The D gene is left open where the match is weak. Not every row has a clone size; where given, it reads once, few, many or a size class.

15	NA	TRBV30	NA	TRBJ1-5	TGTGCCTGGACACCGCTTCAGGGGAGCAATCAGCCCCAGCATTTT	CAWTPLQGSNQPQHF
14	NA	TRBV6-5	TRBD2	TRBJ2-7	TGTGCCAGCACCAGACTAGCGGGACCTGGCGAGCAGTACTTC	CASTRLAGPGEQYF
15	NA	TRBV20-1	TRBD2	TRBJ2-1	TGCAGTGCTAGTGTCTCGGGAGGCTACGGGAATGAGCAGTTCTTC	CSASVSGGYGNEQFF
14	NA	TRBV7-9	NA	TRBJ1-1	TGTGCCAGCAGCTTAGCGCTGTCAGTGACTGAAGCTTTCTTT	CASSLALSVTEAFF
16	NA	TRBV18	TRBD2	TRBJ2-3	TGTGCCAGCTCACCACTAAGCGGGGGAATCTTAGATACGCAGTATTTT	CASSPLSGGILDTQYF
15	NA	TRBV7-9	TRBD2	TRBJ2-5	TGTGCCAGCAGCCCCGTCCCGGGAGGAGAAGAGACCCAGTACTTC	CASSPVPGGEETQYF
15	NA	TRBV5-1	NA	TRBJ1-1	TGCGCCAGCAGCTCCTACGCCCTCGAGGACACTGAAGCTTTCTTT	CASSSYALEDTEAFF
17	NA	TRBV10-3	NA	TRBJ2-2	TGTGCCATCAGTGAGTCGGTTGGAGGGGCCGGTGTCGGGGAGCTGTTTTTT	CAISESVGGAGVGELFF
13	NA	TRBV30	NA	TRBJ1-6	TGTGCCTGGGTCGTGGGGCAGAATTCACCCCTCCACTTT	CAWVVGQNSPLHF
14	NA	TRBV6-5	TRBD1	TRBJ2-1	TGTGCCAGCAATCTAGGTAGGGGGCGCAATGAGCAGTTCTTC	CASNLGRGRNEQFF
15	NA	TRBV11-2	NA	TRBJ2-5	TGTGCCAGCAGCTTAGAGGGGGCCCCTTTAGAGACCCAGTACTTC	CASSLEGAPLETQYF
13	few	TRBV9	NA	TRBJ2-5	TGTGCCAGCAGGGGACAAGCGACAGAGACCCAGTACTTC	CASRGQATETQYF
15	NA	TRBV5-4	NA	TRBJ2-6	TGTGCCAGCAGCTTGGGGGCTCCTGGGGCCAACGTCCTGACTTTC	CASSLGAPGANVLTF
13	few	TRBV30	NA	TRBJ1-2	TGTGCCTGGAAAGGGCAGGGCCCCTATGGCTACACCTTC	CAWKGQGPYGYTF
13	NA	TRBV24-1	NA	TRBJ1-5	TGTGCCACCAGTGAGACGCGGGGTCAGCCCCAGCATTTT	CATSETRGQPQHF
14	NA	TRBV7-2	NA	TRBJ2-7	TGTGCCCTGGGCGGGGAACCTTCCACCTACGAGCAGTACTTC	CALGGEPSTYEQYF
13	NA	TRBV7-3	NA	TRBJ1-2	TGTGCCAGCAGCTTAAAGGACTTCGATGGCTACACCTTC	CASSLKDFDGYTF
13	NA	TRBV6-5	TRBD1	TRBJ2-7	TGTGCCAGCAGTCACCGGGACAGGTACGAGCAGTACTTC	CASSHRDRYEQYF
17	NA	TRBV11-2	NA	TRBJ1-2	TGTGCCAGCAGCGACGGGCTGCGGGACCTTGGGGTGGATGGCTACACCTTC	CASSDGLRDLGVDGYTF
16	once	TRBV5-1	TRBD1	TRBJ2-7	TGCGCCAGCAGCCCGGCTGGCGGGACAGGGGGTGTTAAGCAGTACTTC	CASSPAGGTGGVKQYF
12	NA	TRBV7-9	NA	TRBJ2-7	TGTGCCAGCAGCTTAACAAGAAACGAGCAGTACTTC	CASSLTRNEQYF
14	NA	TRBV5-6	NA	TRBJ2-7	TGTGCCAGCAGCTTGACACCTCAATCCTACGAGCAGTACTTC	CASSLTPQSYEQYF
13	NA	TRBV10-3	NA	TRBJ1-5	TGTGCCATCTCTAGGGAGTCAAATCAGCCCCAGCATTTT	CAISRESNQPQHF
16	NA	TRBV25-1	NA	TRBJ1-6	TGTGCCAGCAGTGAATATTTCAGGGTAGATAATTCACCCCTCCACTTT	CASSEYFRVDNSPLHF
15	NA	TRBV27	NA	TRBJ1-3	TGTGCCAGCAGTTCAGGACACCACTCTGGAAACACCATATATTTT	CASSSGHHSGNTIYF
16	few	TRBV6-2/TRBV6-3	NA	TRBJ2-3	TGTGCCAGCAGTTACTCGTATTTCAGGGGCACAGATACGCAGTATTTT	CASSYSYFRGTDTQYF
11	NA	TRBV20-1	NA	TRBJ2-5	TGCAGTGCCCCCTCCCAGGGGACCCAGTACTTC	CSAPSQGTQYF
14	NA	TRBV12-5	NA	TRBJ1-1	TGTGCTAGTGGTCCGAACAGGGAAAACACTGAAGCTTTCTTT	CASGPNRENTEAFF
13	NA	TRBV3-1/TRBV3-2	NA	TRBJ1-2	TGTGCCAGCAGCCATGGGGGGTTTTATGGCTACACCTTC	CASSHGGFYGYTF
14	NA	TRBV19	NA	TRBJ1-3	TGTGCCAGTAGTTCCGGACAGACTGGAAACACCATATATTTT	CASSSGQTGNTIYF
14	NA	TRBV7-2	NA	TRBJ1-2	TGTGCCAGCAGCTTAGGGCTAGGGAGCTATGGCTACACCTTC	CASSLGLGSYGYTF
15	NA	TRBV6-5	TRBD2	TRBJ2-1	TGTGCCAGCAGTTCCCCGGGACTAGCCCACAATGAGCAGTTCTTC	CASSSPGLAHNEQFF
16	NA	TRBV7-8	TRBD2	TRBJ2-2	TGTGCCAGCAGCTTAGAAGGCGGGGGGAACACCGGGGAGCTGTTTTTT	CASSLEGGGNTGELFF
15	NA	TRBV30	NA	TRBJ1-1	TGTGCCTGGAGTGTAGGGCCCGGGATTTTTACTGAAGCTTTCTTT	CAWSVGPGIFTEAFF
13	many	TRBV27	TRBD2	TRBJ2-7	TGTGCCAGCAGTTTCAGCGGGAGTAACGAGCAGTACTTC	CASSFSGSNEQYF
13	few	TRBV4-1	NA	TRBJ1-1	TGCGCCAGCAGCCAACTTTCGGGAACTGAAGCTTTCTTT	CASSQLSGTEAFF
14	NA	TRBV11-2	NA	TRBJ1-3	TGTGCCAGCAGCTTAGGAGTCTCTGGAAACACCATATATTTT	CASSLGVSGNTIYF
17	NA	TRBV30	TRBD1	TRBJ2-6	TGTGCCTGGAGTAAGGGGACAGGGTTTTCTGGGGCCAACGTCCTGACTTTC	CAWSKGTGFSGANVLTF
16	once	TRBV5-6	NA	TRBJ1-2	TGTGCCAGCAGCCCGGGGGTCCAGGGCTCGAACTATGGCTACACCTTC	CASSPGVQGSNYGYTF
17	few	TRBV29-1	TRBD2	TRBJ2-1	TGCAGCGTTGAGACAGGGTATGGAGCGGGAGGGCCTGGGGAGCAGTTCTTC	CSVETGYGAGGPGEQFF
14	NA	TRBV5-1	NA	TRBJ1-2	TGCGCCAGCAGCCCAGGGGTATCGGACTATGGCTACACCTTC	CASSPGVSDYGYTF
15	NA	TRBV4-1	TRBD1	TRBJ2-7	TGCGCCAGCAGCCAATGGGACAGCGAATCCTACGAGCAGTACTTC	CASSQWDSESYEQYF
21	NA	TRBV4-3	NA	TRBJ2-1	TGCGCCAGCAGCCAAGATGGATTCGGAGGAGGCGGAGGGATCTCCTACAATGAGCAGTTCTTC	CASSQDGFGGGGGISYNEQFF
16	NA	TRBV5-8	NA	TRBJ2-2	TGTGCCAGCAATCCACAGGGCCGGACGAACACCGGGGAGCTGTTTTTT	CASNPQGRTNTGELFF
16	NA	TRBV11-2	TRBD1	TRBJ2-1	TGTGCCAGCAGCTTAGGCCGGGACAGGGAAGGATTTGAGCAGTTCTTC	CASSLGRDREGFEQFF
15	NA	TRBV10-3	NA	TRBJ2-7	TGTGCCATCAGTGAGTCGGGGGGAAGCTCCTACGAGCAGTACTTC	CAISESGGSSYEQYF
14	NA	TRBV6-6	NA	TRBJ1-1	TGTGCCAGCAGCCCCCGGGGAGTGAGCACTGAAGCTTTCTTT	CASSPRGVSTEAFF
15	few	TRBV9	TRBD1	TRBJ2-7	TGTGCCAGCAGCCCCAGGGGACAGGGCTCCTACGAGCAGTACTTC	CASSPRGQGSYEQYF
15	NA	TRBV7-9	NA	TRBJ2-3	TGTGCCAGCAGCTTACTCACGGGGTCCAGAGATACGCAGTATTTT	CASSLLTGSRDTQYF
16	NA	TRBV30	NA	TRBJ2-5	TGTGCCTGGAGTGAGGGAAGATGGGGCACCCGAGAGACCCAGTACTTC	CAWSEGRWGTRETQYF
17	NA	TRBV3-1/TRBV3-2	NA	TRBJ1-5	TGTGCCAGCAGCCAAGATCGAGGGAGCTTCGGCAATCAGCCCCAGCATTTT	CASSQDRGSFGNQPQHF